This is a list of T cell receptor beta chains from one sample in a study of brain T cells in children with intractable seizures. Profiling relied on immunoSEQ multiplex PCR, and the TCRdb table lists in-frame clones only, not all of them. The data show about 340,000 clones, with about 93% seen just once and roughly 5.8% held by the top ten. Sequenced material: peripheral blood, taken more than 4 months after surgery. The receptor set was obtained from a boy younger than two with tuberous sclerosis and intractable seizures. Both conserved end residues are part of each CDR3. D genes are given only for firm matches. Not every row has a clone size; where given, it reads once, few, many or a size class.

j_gene,abundance,v_gene,d_gene,CDR3nt,CDR3aa
TRBJ1-5,-,TRBV5-4,-,TGTGCCAGCAGCTTCGACAATCAGCCCCAGCATTTT,CASSFDNQPQHF
TRBJ1-2,-,TRBV3-1/TRBV3-2,-,TGTGCCAGCAGCCAAGAGGAAGGGGGATCCTATGGCTACACCTTC,CASSQEEGGSYGYTF
TRBJ2-7,-,TRBV2,TRBD1,TGTGCCAGCAGGGGGGGGACAGGGGACTACGAGCAGTACTTC,CASRGGTGDYEQYF
TRBJ1-1,-,TRBV13,-,TGTGCCAGCAGGGTTTCCGGGGTCCCGAACACTGAAGCTTTCTTT,CASRVSGVPNTEAFF
TRBJ1-5,-,TRBV19,-,TGTGCCAGTAGTCCCCGATGGAGGGAAGACCAGCCCCAGCATTTT,CASSPRWREDQPQHF
TRBJ2-7,-,TRBV11-2,TRBD2,TGTGCCAGCAGCTTACCGGGACTAGCGGGGGGATTCCGACGCGAGCAGTACTTC,CASSLPGLAGGFRREQYF
TRBJ1-2,-,TRBV6-6,-,TGTGCCAGCAGTTACTCAAACCCCCTCATCTATGGCTACACCTTC,CASSYSNPLIYGYTF
TRBJ1-1,once,TRBV19,-,TGTGCCAGTAACAATCGGGGGAACACTGAAGCTTTCTTT,CASNNRGNTEAFF
TRBJ2-7,-,TRBV5-1,TRBD2,TGCGCCAGCAGCACCCTTAGCGGGGGGAAGACCTACGAGCAGTACTTC,CASSTLSGGKTYEQYF
TRBJ1-1,-,TRBV10-1,-,TGCGCCAGCAGCCTATCGGGGAACACTGAAGCTTTCTTT,CASSLSGNTEAFF
TRBJ2-1,few,TRBV11-3,TRBD2,TGTGCCAGCAGAAGTGAGGGAGGGCCTGGGGAGCAGTTCTTC,CASRSEGGPGEQFF
TRBJ2-7,-,TRBV9,TRBD2,TGTGCCAGCAGCCCAAGAAGCGGGAGTATCTACGAGCAGTACTTC,CASSPRSGSIYEQYF
TRBJ1-2,-,TRBV6-5,-,TGTGCCAGCAGTTACTCCGCTGAGTATGGCTACACCTTC,CASSYSAEYGYTF
TRBJ1-2,-,TRBV12-3/TRBV12-4,-,TGTGCCAGCAGTTTAATCGGATTCTATGGCTACACCTTC,CASSLIGFYGYTF
TRBJ2-7,once,TRBV6-6,-,TGTGCCAGCAGTTATGGGCAGGGGTTCTACGAGCAGTACTTC,CASSYGQGFYEQYF
TRBJ1-5,-,TRBV7-9,-,TGTGCCAGCAGCTTACAGGACAATCAGCCCCAGCATTTT,CASSLQDNQPQHF
TRBJ2-7,once,TRBV6-5,-,TGTGCCAGCAGGATGGGCAGGGAGTACGAGCAGTACTTC,CASRMGREYEQYF
TRBJ2-3,-,TRBV4-1,TRBD1,TGCGCCAGCCGGGACAGGGACACAGATACGCAGTATTTT,CASRDRDTDTQYF
TRBJ1-5,few,TRBV19,-,TGTGCCAGTAGTATTAGAAGGGATTTGGACAATCAGCCCCAGCATTTT,CASSIRRDLDNQPQHF
TRBJ2-5,-,TRBV20-1,-,TGCAGTGCTAGAGTGGTGGAGACCCAGTACTTC,CSARVVETQYF
TRBJ2-2,-,TRBV10-3,-,TGTGCCATCAGTGTTGGTTATGGGATCGACACCGGGGAGCTGTTTTTT,CAISVGYGIDTGELFF
TRBJ2-2,-,TRBV4-2,-,TGTGCCAGCAGCCAAGGACTATTCTTCGGGGAGCTGTTTTTT,CASSQGLFFGELFF
TRBJ2-7,-,TRBV5-1,-,TGCGCCAGCAGCTTGATTGCAGGGAACTACGAGCAGTACTTC,CASSLIAGNYEQYF
TRBJ2-2,-,TRBV30,TRBD2,TGTGCCTGGAGACGGCTAGCGGGGTCCCCGGACACCGGGGAGCTGTTTTTT,CAWRRLAGSPDTGELFF
TRBJ2-7,once,TRBV4-1,-,TGCGCCAGCAGCCAAGGAATCGGGACCCAAGAAGCCTACGAGCAGTACTTC,CASSQGIGTQEAYEQYF
TRBJ2-7,-,TRBV4-1,TRBD2,TGCGCCAGCAGCCCGCGGGAGAACTACGAGCAGTACTTC,CASSPRENYEQYF
TRBJ1-3,-,TRBV6-2/TRBV6-3,TRBD1,TGTGCCAGCAGTTCCGGACAGGGAACAAACACCATATATTTT,CASSSGQGTNTIYF
TRBJ2-7,-,TRBV11-3,-,TGTGCCAGCAGCTTAGAGCCAGGGTTGAACGAGCAGTACTTC,CASSLEPGLNEQYF
TRBJ1-1,-,TRBV15,-,TGTGCCACCAGCAGAGATTTAGGACGGTACACTGAAGCTTTCTTT,CATSRDLGRYTEAFF
TRBJ2-5,-,TRBV6-1,-,TGTGCCAGCAGTGAGGGTTGGGATCAAGAGACCCAGTACTTC,CASSEGWDQETQYF
TRBJ2-3,-,TRBV7-3,TRBD1,TGTGCCAGCAGCCCAGGGGGTAGCACAGATACGCAGTATTTT,CASSPGGSTDTQYF
TRBJ1-6,-,TRBV15,TRBD1,TGTGCCACCAGCAGGAAAGACAGGGGTGCACCCCTCCACTTT,CATSRKDRGAPLHF
TRBJ2-2,-,TRBV19,-,TGTGCCAGTAGTATAGGCCTAGCAAGCACCGGGGAGCTGTTTTTT,CASSIGLASTGELFF
TRBJ2-7,once,TRBV3-1/TRBV3-2,-,TGTGCCAGCAGCCAGACTCACTACGAGCAGTACTTC,CASSQTHYEQYF
TRBJ1-2,-,TRBV30,TRBD1,TGTGCCGGGTTAAAGGGACAGGGCAGCTATGGCTACACCTTC,CAGLKGQGSYGYTF
TRBJ2-7,-,TRBV19,-,TGTGCCAGTAGTATAGTAACAGGGTACGAGCAGTACTTC,CASSIVTGYEQYF
TRBJ1-2,-,TRBV28,-,TGTGCCAGCAGTGCTGACGGAACCTATGGCTACACCTTC,CASSADGTYGYTF
TRBJ2-7,-,TRBV4-1,-,TGCGCCAGCAGCCAAGTCGGATCGTCCTACGAGCAGTACTTC,CASSQVGSSYEQYF
TRBJ2-5,once,TRBV6-1,-,TGTGCCAGCAGTGAAATCGTCGGGAAGGGGACCCAGTACTTC,CASSEIVGKGTQYF
TRBJ1-1,-,TRBV6-1,-,TGTGCCAGCAGTGAAAGGGGGAACACTGAAGCTTTCTTT,CASSERGNTEAFF
TRBJ2-1,-,TRBV2,TRBD2,TGTGCCAGCGAGGGAATTTCACTAGCGGACAATGAGCAGTTCTTC,CASEGISLADNEQFF